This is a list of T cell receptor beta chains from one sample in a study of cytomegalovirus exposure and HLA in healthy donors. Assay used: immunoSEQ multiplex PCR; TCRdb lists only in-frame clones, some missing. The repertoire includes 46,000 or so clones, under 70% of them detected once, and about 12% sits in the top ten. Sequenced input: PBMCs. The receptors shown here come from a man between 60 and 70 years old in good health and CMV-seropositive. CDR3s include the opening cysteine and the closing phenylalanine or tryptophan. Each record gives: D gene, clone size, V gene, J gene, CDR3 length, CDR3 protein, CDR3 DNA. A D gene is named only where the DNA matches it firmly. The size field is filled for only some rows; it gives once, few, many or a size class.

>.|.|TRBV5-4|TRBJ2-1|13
CASSLRARDEQFF
TGTGCCAGCAGCTTGCGAGCTCGGGATGAGCAGTTCTTC
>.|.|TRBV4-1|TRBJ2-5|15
CASSQDQWQQETQYF
TGCGCCAGCAGCCAAGATCAGTGGCAGCAAGAGACCCAGTACTTC
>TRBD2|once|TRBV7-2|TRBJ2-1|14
CASSLARRGDEQFF
TGTGCCAGCAGCTTAGCCCGGCGGGGGGATGAGCAGTTCTTC
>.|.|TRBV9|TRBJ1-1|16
CASSGYGGEQNTEAFF
TGTGCCAGCAGCGGGTACGGAGGCGAGCAAAACACTGAAGCTTTCTTT
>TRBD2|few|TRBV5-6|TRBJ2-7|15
CASSFGLAGNYEQYF
TGTGCCAGCAGCTTCGGACTAGCGGGAAACTACGAGCAGTACTTC
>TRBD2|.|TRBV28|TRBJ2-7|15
CASSFRTSGKNEQYF
TGTGCCAGCAGTTTTAGAACTAGCGGGAAGAACGAGCAGTACTTC
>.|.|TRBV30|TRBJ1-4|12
CAWSVIREKLFF
TGTGCCTGGAGTGTAATACGGGAAAAACTGTTTTTT
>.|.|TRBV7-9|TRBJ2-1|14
CASSLGYSGNEQFF
TGTGCCAGCAGCTTAGGTTACAGCGGGAATGAGCAGTTCTTC
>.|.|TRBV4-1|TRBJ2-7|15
CASSQEGAGSYEQYF
TGCGCCAGCAGCCAAGAGGGGGCTGGCTCCTACGAGCAGTACTTC
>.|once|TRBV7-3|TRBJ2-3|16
CASSLQGITSTDTQYF
TGTGCCAGCAGCTTACAGGGGATAACTAGCACAGATACGCAGTATTTT
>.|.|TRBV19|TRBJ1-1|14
CASSIGGTNTEAFF
TGTGCCAGTAGTATAGGAGGTACTAACACTGAAGCTTTCTTT
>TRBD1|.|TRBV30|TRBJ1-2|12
CAWEDRGYGYTF
TGTGCCTGGGAGGACAGGGGCTATGGCTACACCTTC
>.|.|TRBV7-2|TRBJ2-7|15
CASSLAGFGWDEQYF
TGTGCCAGCAGCTTAGCCGGCTTCGGGTGGGACGAGCAGTACTTC
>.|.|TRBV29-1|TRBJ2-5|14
CSSRAGSAQETQYF
TGCAGCTCACGGGCTGGTAGCGCCCAAGAGACCCAGTACTTC
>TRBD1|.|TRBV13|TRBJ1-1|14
CASSHRGLGTEAFF
TGTGCCAGCAGCCACAGGGGGTTGGGAACTGAAGCTTTCTTT
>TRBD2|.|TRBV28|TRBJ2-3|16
CASSSRVAGNTDTQYF
TGTGCCAGCAGCTCTCGGGTAGCGGGAAACACAGATACGCAGTATTTT
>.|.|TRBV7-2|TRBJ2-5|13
CASSLVVRETQYF
TGTGCCAGCAGCTTAGTGGTCCGGGAGACCCAGTACTTC
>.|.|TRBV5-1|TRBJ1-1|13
CASSLDNHAEAFF
TGCGCCAGCAGCCTAGATAACCACGCTGAAGCTTTCTTT
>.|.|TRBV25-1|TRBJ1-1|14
CASTTSDRNTEAFF
TGTGCCAGCACCACCTCGGACAGAAACACTGAAGCTTTCTTT
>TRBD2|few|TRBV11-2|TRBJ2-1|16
CASSSLWTRSHNEQFF
TGTGCCAGCAGCTCCCTGTGGACTAGATCCCACAATGAGCAGTTCTTC
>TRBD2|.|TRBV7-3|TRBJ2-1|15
CASSLLAGGGNEQFF
TGTGCCAGCAGCTTACTAGCGGGAGGCGGTAATGAGCAGTTCTTC
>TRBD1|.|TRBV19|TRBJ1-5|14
CASSPTGSNQPQHF
TGTGCCAGTAGTCCGACAGGGAGCAATCAGCCCCAGCATTTT
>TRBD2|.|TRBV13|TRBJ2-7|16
CASSLGGVAGFYEQYF
TGTGCCAGCAGCTTAGGAGGAGTAGCGGGATTCTACGAGCAGTACTTC
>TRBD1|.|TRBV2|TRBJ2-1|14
CASEGQGYYNEQFF
TGTGCCAGCGAGGGACAGGGTTATTACAATGAGCAGTTCTTC
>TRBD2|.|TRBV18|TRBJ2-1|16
CASSPSSGSSYNEQFF
TGTGCCAGCTCACCGTCTAGCGGGAGTTCCTACAATGAGCAGTTCTTC
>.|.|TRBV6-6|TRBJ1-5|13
CASTRSGDQPQHF
TGTGCCAGCACCAGGTCCGGCGATCAGCCCCAGCATTTT
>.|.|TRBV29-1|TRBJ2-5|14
CSVEEWAAQETQYF
TGCAGCGTTGAAGAATGGGCAGCCCAAGAGACCCAGTACTTC
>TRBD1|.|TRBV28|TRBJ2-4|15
CASSPADRQGNIQYF
TGTGCCAGCAGTCCGGCAGACCGACAGGGGAACATTCAGTACTTC
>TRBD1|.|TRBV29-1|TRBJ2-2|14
CSVRQGVDSGELFF
TGCAGCGTCCGACAGGGGGTCGACTCCGGGGAGCTGTTTTTT
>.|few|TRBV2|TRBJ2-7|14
CASNPLGRSREQYF
TGTGCCAGCAACCCCCTTGGAAGATCCAGGGAGCAGTACTTC
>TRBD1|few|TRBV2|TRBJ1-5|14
CASSETGRNQPQHF
TGTGCCAGCAGTGAGACAGGGAGAAATCAGCCCCAGCATTTT
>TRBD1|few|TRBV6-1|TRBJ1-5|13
CASRGTDNQPQHF
TGTGCCAGCAGGGGGACAGACAATCAGCCCCAGCATTTT
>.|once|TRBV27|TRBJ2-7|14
CASPEVLLPYEQYF
TGTGCCTCACCTGAAGTACTACTCCCCTACGAGCAGTACTTC
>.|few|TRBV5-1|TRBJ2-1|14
CASSLTGHANEQFF
TGCGCCAGCAGCTTGACAGGACACGCTAATGAGCAGTTCTTC
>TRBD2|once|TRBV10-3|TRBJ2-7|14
CATHESGSFYEQYF
TGTGCCACCCACGAGAGCGGGAGCTTCTACGAGCAGTACTTC
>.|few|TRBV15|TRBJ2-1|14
CATSRGNSFNEQFF
TGTGCCACCAGCAGAGGCAACAGTTTTAATGAGCAGTTCTTC
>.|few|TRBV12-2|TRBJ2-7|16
CASRLAPTGTAYEQYF
TGTGCAAGTCGCTTAGCACCAACCGGGACAGCTTACGAGCAGTACTTC
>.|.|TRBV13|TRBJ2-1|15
CASSLVRELENERFF
TGTGCCAGCAGCTTAGTCAGGGAATTAGAGAATGAGCGGTTCTTC
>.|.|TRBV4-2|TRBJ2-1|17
CASSQELGGSSYNEQFF
TGTGCCAGCAGCCAAGAATTAGGGGGAAGCTCCTACAATGAGCAGTTCTTC
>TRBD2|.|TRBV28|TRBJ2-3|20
CASSDRGTSGRGVQMDTQYF
TGTGCCAGCAGTGACCGCGGGACTAGCGGGAGGGGGGTTCAGATGGATACGCAGTATTTT
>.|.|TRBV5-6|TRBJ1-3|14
CASSLGTAGNTIYF
TGTGCCAGCAGCTTGGGTACAGCTGGAAACACCATATATTTT
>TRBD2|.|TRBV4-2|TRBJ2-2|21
CASSQETPGLAGGTNTGELFF
TGTGCCAGCAGCCAAGAGACCCCGGGACTAGCGGGAGGGACGAACACCGGGGAGCTGTTTTTT
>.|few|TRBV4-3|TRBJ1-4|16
CASSQDVALGGEKLFF
TGCGCCAGCAGCCAAGATGTGGCACTGGGAGGTGAAAAACTGTTTTTT
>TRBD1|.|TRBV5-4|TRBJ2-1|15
CASSPRDRGSNEQFF
TGTGCCAGCAGCCCCCGGGACAGGGGTAGCAACGAGCAGTTCTTC
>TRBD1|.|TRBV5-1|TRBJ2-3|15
CASSPGTGLTDTQYF
TGCGCCAGCAGCCCCGGGACAGGACTCACAGATACGCAGTATTTT
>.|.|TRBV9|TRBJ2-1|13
CASSGGQDNEQFF
TGTGCCAGCAGCGGAGGGCAAGACAATGAGCAGTTCTTC
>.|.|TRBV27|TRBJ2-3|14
CASRTGSATDTQYF
TGTGCCAGCAGGACGGGGAGTGCCACAGATACGCAGTATTTT
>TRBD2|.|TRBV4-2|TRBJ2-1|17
CASSQRGTSGRHNEQFF
TGTGCCAGCAGCCAGAGGGGGACTAGCGGGAGGCATAATGAGCAGTTCTTC
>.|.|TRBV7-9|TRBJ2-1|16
CASSPKRRLSYNEQFF
TGTGCCAGCAGCCCGAAGCGCCGGCTGTCCTACAATGAGCAGTTCTTC
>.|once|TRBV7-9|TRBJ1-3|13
CASSQPPGNTIYF
TGTGCCAGCAGCCAACCTCCCGGGAACACCATATATTTT
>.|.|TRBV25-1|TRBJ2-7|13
CASSESVRFEQYF
TGTGCCAGCAGTGAATCTGTACGGTTTGAGCAGTACTTC
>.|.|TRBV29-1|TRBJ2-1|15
CSVEATPDTGNWPFF
TGCAGCGTTGAAGCAACGCCTGATACCGGGAATTGGCCGTTCTTC
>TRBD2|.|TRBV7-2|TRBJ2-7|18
CASSFGTSGSYLSYEQYF
TGTGCCAGCAGCTTCGGGACTAGCGGGAGCTACCTCTCCTACGAGCAGTACTTC
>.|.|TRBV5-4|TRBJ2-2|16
CASSLALREGAGELFF
TGTGCCAGCAGCTTAGCACTAAGGGAGGGGGCCGGGGAGCTGTTTTTT
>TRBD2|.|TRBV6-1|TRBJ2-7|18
CASSAGLAAKSRHYEQYF
TGTGCCAGCAGTGCCGGACTAGCGGCCAAAAGCCGTCACTACGAGCAGTACTTC